This is a list of T cell receptor beta chains from one sample in a study of T cell responses to AZD1222 COVID-19 vaccine. The method was immunoSEQ multiplex PCR; TCRdb's version includes in-frame clones alone and lacks a portion of them. The sample comprises about 140,000 clones, 85% to 95% of which are singletons, and less than 15% rests with the top ten. The source material was peripheral blood, sampled after recovery from COVID-19. These receptors all come from an adult who had recovered from COVID-19. The conserved cysteine and the conserved F or W are not part of the CDR3 here. The order of the fields is J gene, V gene, CDR3 protein.

J: TRBJ2-2; V: TRBV7-3; CDR3: ASSKTTSGRGELF
J: TRBJ2-5; V: TRBV6-5; CDR3: ASSHLTVKETQY
J: TRBJ1-6; V: TRBV5-1; CDR3: ASSLAGQKKGELLH
J: TRBJ1-5; V: TRBV5-4; CDR3: ASSLDGQESNQPQH
J: TRBJ1-5; V: TRBV27; CDR3: ASSPTLRGSNQPQH
J: TRBJ2-3; V: TRBV27; CDR3: ASSWDSRTDTQY
J: TRBJ2-2; V: TRBV12-3/TRBV12-4; CDR3: ASSLSPGELF
J: TRBJ2-4; V: TRBV27; CDR3: ASSSLSRYDVLAKNIQY
J: TRBJ1-2; V: TRBV3-1/TRBV3-2; CDR3: ASSQGDSYGYT
J: TRBJ2-5; V: TRBV19; CDR3: ASSTGGETQY
J: TRBJ2-7; V: TRBV18; CDR3: ASSLLAGSYEQY
J: TRBJ1-1; V: TRBV7-9; CDR3: ASSPGQVELWPEAF
J: TRBJ2-1; V: TRBV20-1; CDR3: SARVPEQF
J: TRBJ2-7; V: TRBV30; CDR3: AWRKLGTAYEQY
J: TRBJ2-2; V: TRBV5-4; CDR3: ASSGTRQGAAGELF
J: TRBJ1-2; V: TRBV27; CDR3: ASSSLGAWDGYT
J: TRBJ2-1; V: TRBV25-1; CDR3: ASSERTSPPRNEQF
J: TRBJ2-5; V: TRBV5-1; CDR3: ASNLMGQDQETQY
J: TRBJ1-5; V: TRBV7-2; CDR3: ASSLWGSSNQPQH
J: TRBJ1-6; V: TRBV7-9; CDR3: ASSFLGRNSPLH
J: TRBJ2-3; V: TRBV19; CDR3: ASSMGRESDTQY
J: TRBJ2-2; V: TRBV3-1/TRBV3-2; CDR3: ASSRRPNTGELF
J: TRBJ2-7; V: TRBV28; CDR3: ASSLWGATSVSSYEQY
J: TRBJ1-1; V: TRBV2; CDR3: ASSGWREWETF
J: TRBJ2-7; V: TRBV5-6; CDR3: ASSLRASGVYLGYEQY
J: TRBJ2-7; V: TRBV3-1/TRBV3-2; CDR3: ASSQARGFRRRTYEQY
J: TRBJ2-7; V: TRBV6-6; CDR3: ASSASTYEQY
J: TRBJ2-7; V: TRBV5-5; CDR3: ASSLTYYEQY
J: TRBJ2-7; V: TRBV10-3; CDR3: AISESGFLGEQY
J: TRBJ1-1; V: TRBV25-1; CDR3: ARGTPDTEAF
J: TRBJ1-6; V: TRBV28; CDR3: ASSYPPTSSYNSPLH
J: TRBJ2-7; V: TRBV19; CDR3: ASSPADSSSYEQY
J: TRBJ2-1; V: TRBV5-6; CDR3: ASSLGLDNEQF
J: TRBJ2-3; V: TRBV24-1; CDR3: ATSEALAGGLADTQY
J: TRBJ1-1; V: TRBV7-8; CDR3: ASSLIQGSHTEAF
J: TRBJ2-7; V: TRBV27; CDR3: ASSSSYEQY
J: TRBJ1-2; V: TRBV6-6; CDR3: ASSQSLVDPTSYGYT
J: TRBJ1-6; V: TRBV6-1; CDR3: ASSDRTGNHNSPLH
J: TRBJ1-1; V: TRBV6-5; CDR3: ASSYDRGYKAF
J: TRBJ2-2; V: TRBV10-3; CDR3: AIRAGTSGFANTGELF
J: TRBJ2-7; V: TRBV9; CDR3: ASSVGIGAAGSYEQY
J: TRBJ2-7; V: TRBV11-2; CDR3: ASSYSIYEQY